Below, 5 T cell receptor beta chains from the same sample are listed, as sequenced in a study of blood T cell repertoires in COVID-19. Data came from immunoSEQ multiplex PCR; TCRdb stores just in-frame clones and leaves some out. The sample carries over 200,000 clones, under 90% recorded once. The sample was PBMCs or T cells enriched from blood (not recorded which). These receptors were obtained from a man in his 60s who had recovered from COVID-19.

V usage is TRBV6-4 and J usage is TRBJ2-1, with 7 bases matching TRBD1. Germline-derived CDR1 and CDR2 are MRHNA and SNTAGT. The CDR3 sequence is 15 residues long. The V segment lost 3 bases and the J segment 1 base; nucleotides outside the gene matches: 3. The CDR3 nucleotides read TGTGCCAGCAGTGAACAGGGACAGTCCTACAATGAGCAGTTCTTC. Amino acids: CASSEQGQSYNEQFF.

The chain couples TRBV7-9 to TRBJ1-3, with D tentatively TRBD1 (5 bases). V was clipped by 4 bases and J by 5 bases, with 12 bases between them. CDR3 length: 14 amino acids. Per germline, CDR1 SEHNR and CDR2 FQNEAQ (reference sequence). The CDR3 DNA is TGTGCCAGCAGCTATGCGGCAGGGAGAAACACCATATATTTT. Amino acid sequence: CASSYAAGRNTIYF.

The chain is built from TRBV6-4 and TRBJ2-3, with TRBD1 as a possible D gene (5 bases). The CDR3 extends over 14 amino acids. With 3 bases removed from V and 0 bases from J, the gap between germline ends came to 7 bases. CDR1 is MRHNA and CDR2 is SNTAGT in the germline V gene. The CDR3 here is CASSDRGSTDTQYF. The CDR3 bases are TGTGCCAGCAGTGATAGGGGCAGCACAGATACGCAGTATTTT.

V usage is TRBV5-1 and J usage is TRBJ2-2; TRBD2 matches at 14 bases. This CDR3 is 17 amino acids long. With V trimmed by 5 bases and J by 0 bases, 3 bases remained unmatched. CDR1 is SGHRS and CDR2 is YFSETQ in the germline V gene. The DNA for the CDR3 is TGCGCCAGCAGAGGGACTAGCGGGGGCCCGAACACCGGGGAGCTGTTTTTT. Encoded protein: CASRGTSGGPNTGELFF.

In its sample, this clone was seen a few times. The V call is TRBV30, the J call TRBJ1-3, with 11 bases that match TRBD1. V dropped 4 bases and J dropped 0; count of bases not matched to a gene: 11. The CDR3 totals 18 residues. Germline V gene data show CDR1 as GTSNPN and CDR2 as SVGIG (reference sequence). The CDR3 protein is CAWTSLDRGLSSGNTIYF. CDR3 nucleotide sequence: TGTGCCTGGACCTCTCTGGACAGGGGGCTGAGCTCTGGAAACACCATATATTTT.